What follows is one T cell receptor beta chain and its context. No antigen is known for it. Assay: immunoSEQ multiplex PCR; the TCRdb copy retains only in-frame clones and omits some. Among approximately 47,000 clones listed, 70% were seen once. This specimen belongs to a study of vaccination effects on CD4 cells after COVID-19. Germline CDR1 is LGHNA and CDR2 is YNFKEQ. The CDR3 sequence is 16 residues long. The V end lost 0 bases, the J end lost 2 bases, and 11 bases lay between the germline ends. Culturing for 10 days preceded CD4+ T cell isolation. BNT162b2 vaccine or mRNA-1273 vaccine was given to participants in two doses. IL-2 medium was substituted for half the medium on days 3 and 7.

The sequencing here drew on CD4+ T cells from PBMCs cultured without peptide, taken after COVID-19 vaccination. This clonotype was sampled from a human donor who received a COVID-19 vaccine. The chain is built from TRBV4-2 and TRBJ1-5; tentative D call: TRBD1 (6 bases). CDR3 loop: CASSQEGGGGNQPQHF. CDR3 bases: TGTGCCAGCAGCCAAGAAGGGGGAGGAGGCAATCAGCCCCAGCATTTT.